This T cell receptor beta chain appears in the sequencing data of a study of blood T cell repertoires in COVID-19. Whole-study context: Acute and convalescent COVID-19 specimens originated in the United States, Italy and Spain. Sources were T cells, B-cell-depleted T cells, or PBMCs; the material itself was cDNA or gDNA.

In the source study's methods: Cell counts per sample came from amplifying reference gene primers. Using immunoSEQ multiplex PCR, the repertoire was profiled, and TCRdb retains in-frame clones only, with some absent. Clone size and the V and J calls come from that table; the DNA yielded D and trimming. This sample has some 120,000 clones, with 75% to 85% found just once. V lost 5 bases and J lost 3; bases outside the gene matches: 9. The CDR3 sequence is 17 residues long. Looked up from germline, CDR1 is SEHNR and CDR2 is FQNEAQ (reference sequence). Sequencing was done on a sample of peripheral blood. The origin of this receptor is a woman in her 50s with acute or convalescent COVID-19. The rearrangement uses TRBV7-9 and TRBJ2-5; 13 bases agree with TRBD2. The CDR3 DNA sequence: TGTGCCAGCAGCCGACTAGCGGGAGGAATACATAAAGAGACCCAGTACTTC. Amino acids: CASSRLAGGIHKETQYF.